Presented here are 26 T cell receptor beta chains from one specimen sequenced in a study of shared clonotypes between healthy human individuals. Only in-frame clones appear in the TCRdb table, and some are missing; sequencing was by immunoSEQ multiplex PCR. The sample includes 2,500,000 or so clones, roughly 93% of them seen just once. Sequencing was carried out using naive CD4+ T cells from PBMCs. Indicated subset: CD45RA+ positively selected. All receptors come from a man aged 18 to 30 in good health. Some clones in this sample may be carry-over from other donors' samples.

The chain carries TRBV5-1 and TRBJ2-7; 9 bases fit TRBD1. J gave up 3 bases and V 0 bases, and 4 bases lay outside the gene matches. The CDR3 is made up of 15 amino acids. CDR1 SGHRS and CDR2 YFSETQ come from the germline V gene. This chain's CDR3 is CASSLGTGDRYEQYF. DNA of the CDR3: TGCGCCAGCAGCTTGGGGACAGGGGACCGCTACGAGCAGTACTTC.

The rearrangement uses TRBV20-1 and TRBJ1-1; D gene uncertain. The germline gives CDR1 DFQATT, CDR2 SNEGSKA (reference sequence). Trimming pared 7 bases from V and 0 bases from J, leaving 6 bases between. The CDR3 is 11 amino acids. The DNA of the CDR3 is TGCAGTGGTCCCTTGAACACTGAAGCTTTCTTT. This gives the protein CSGPLNTEAFF.

Details on this clone: A junction end diverges from the germline sequence, so it may reflect a read error. This chain uses TRBV29-1 with TRBJ2-5, with a tentative D call TRBD1 (6 bases). CDR3 length: 12 residues. CDR1 is SQVTM and CDR2 is ANQGSEA in the germline V gene. The DNA of the CDR3 is TGCAGCGCTGAACCAGGGGAGGAGACCCAGTACTTC. Its protein product is CSAEPGEETQYF.

J is TRBJ1-2 and V is TRBV20-1; D unclear. The CDR3 is 10 amino acids. Trimming stripped 6 bases from V and 8 bases from J, with 10 bases between. Germline assignment: CDR1 DFQATT and CDR2 SNEGSKA (reference sequence). The CDR3 here is CSAGRWGYTF. CDR3 in DNA: TGCAGTGCCGGCCGCTGGGGCTACACCTTC.

Worth noting for this clone: Other DNA sequences from this sample encode an identical CDR3 as well. The chain uses TRBV20-1 and TRBJ1-1; D ambiguous. The CDR3 is 11 residues long. Germline-derived CDR1 and CDR2 are DFQATT and SNEGSKA (reference sequence). With 3 bases removed from V and 1 base from J, the gap between germline ends came to 3 bases. CDR3 sequence: CSASPNTEAFF. As DNA, the CDR3 is TGCAGTGCTAGTCCGAACACTGAAGCTTTCTTT.

The chain uses TRBV28 and TRBJ2-1; tentatively, D is TRBD1 or TRBD2 (5 bases each). Germline V gene sequence: CDR1 MDHEN, CDR2 SYDVKM. The CDR3 runs 11 residues. V shed 11 bases and J shed 6 bases, with 11 bases lying between them. This CDR3 is CASDGTNEQFF. In DNA form, the CDR3 reads TGTGCCTCTGACGGGACCAATGAGCAGTTCTTC.

V gene TRBV15 combines with J gene TRBJ2-6; D ambiguous. CDR3 length: 15 residues. The germline CDR1 and CDR2 sequences are LNHNV and YYDKDF (reference sequence). With 1 base removed from V and 2 bases from J, the gap between germline ends came to 6 bases. For the CDR3, the DNA is TGTGCCACCAGCAGAGTGGCTGCTGGGGCCAACGTCCTGACTTTC. Translating gives CATSRVAAGANVLTF.

The J gene is TRBJ2-1, the V gene TRBV5-1; 8 bases match TRBD2. The CDR3 runs 15 residues. CDR1 SGHRS and CDR2 YFSETQ come from the germline V gene. With V trimmed by 0 bases and J by 2 bases, 1 base remained unmatched. The CDR3 DNA is TGCGCCAGCAGCTTGGGAGCGGGAGCCTACAATGAGCAGTTCTTC. It yields the protein CASSLGAGAYNEQFF.

The genes are TRBV11-2 and TRBJ2-7; 9 nucleotides line up with TRBD2. V dropped 3 bases and J dropped 5; count of bases not matched to a gene: 8. Germline CDR1 SGHAT, CDR2 FQNNGV. This CDR3 is built from 15 residues. The CDR3 loop is CASSLSASGNDEQYF. CDR3 coding DNA: TGTGCCAGCAGCTTGTCCGCTAGCGGGAACGACGAGCAGTACTTC.

The rearrangement links TRBV29-1 to TRBJ2-1, with D maybe TRBD1 (5 bases). V gave up 7 bases and J gave up 7 bases, with 17 bases separating them. This CDR3 has 13 residues. Germline values: CDR1 SQVTM, CDR2 ANQGSEA. The CDR3 region is CSAYLPGNNEQFF. The CDR3 DNA follows: TGCAGCGCTTACCTGCCAGGGAATAATGAGCAGTTCTTC.

The chain is built from TRBV23-1 and TRBJ2-5; D assignment may be TRBD1 or TRBD2 (5 bases each). TRBV23-1 is identified as an open reading frame with a role that is uncertain. The CDR3 extends over 12 amino acids. Trimming removed 1 base at V and 7 bases at J, with 7 bases between. CDR3 coding DNA: TGCGCCAGCAGTCAATGGGACGGGACCCAGTACTTC. Translating it yields CASSQWDGTQYF.

The J gene is TRBJ2-1, the V gene TRBV7-3; D is unresolved. V lost 2 bases to trimming and J lost 5 bases, with 7 bases between them. The germline V gene encodes CDR1 SGHTA and CDR2 FQGTGA. The CDR3 sequence is 13 residues long. CDR3 sequence (DNA): TGTGCCAGCAGCTTACGACGGGACAATGAGCAGTTCTTC. It specifies CASSLRRDNEQFF.

The gene calls are TRBV6-5 and TRBJ2-7; TRBD1 is a possible D gene (5 bases). The CDR3 is 14 amino acids. The ends were cut back, 6 bases at V and 0 bases at J, with 12 bases in the middle. Germline assignment: CDR1 MNHEY and CDR2 SVGAGI. The CDR3 DNA sequence: TGTGCCAGCAGAGGGGTAAAGAGCTCCTACGAGCAGTACTTC. Its translation is CASRGVKSSYEQYF.

J is TRBJ1-2 and V is TRBV18; 8 bases line up with TRBD1. Per the germline V gene, CDR1 is KGHSH and CDR2 is LQKENI. The CDR3 is 16 amino acids. With V trimmed by 3 bases and J by 4 bases, 10 bases remained unmatched. The CDR3 reads CASSPNVGQGGYGYTF. The CDR3 DNA is TGTGCCAGCTCACCTAACGTTGGACAGGGCGGCTATGGCTACACCTTC.

The chain has TRBV7-2 and TRBJ1-2, with a tentative D call TRBD1 (5 bases). Trimming took 4 bases from V and 8 from J, leaving 17 bases between them. CDR1 SGHTA and CDR2 FQGNSA come from the germline V gene. This CDR3 spans 14 amino acids. CDR3 bases: TGTGCCAGCAGCTCGAGACCAGGGCCGGGAGGCTACACCTTC. Its protein is CASSSRPGPGGYTF.

The chain carries TRBV7-9 and TRBJ2-5, with 10 bases that match TRBD1. This CDR3 is built from 14 residues. The V gene's germline CDR1 is SEHNR and CDR2 FQNEAQ (reference sequence). With 8 bases clipped from V and 6 bases from J, the junction kept 9 bases outside the gene matches. The CDR3 reads CASATGGVLQTQYF. DNA of the CDR3: TGTGCCAGCGCGACAGGGGGCGTGCTCCAGACCCAGTACTTC.

V and J are TRBV5-1 and TRBJ2-1; no definite D call. The V end was cut by 4 bases, the J end by 5 bases, with 19 bases between. The germline gives CDR1 SGHRS, CDR2 YFSETQ. The CDR3 consists of 16 residues. CDR3 nucleotides: TGCGCCAGCAGCCCCTACCCGGTACCCCTGGACAATGAGCAGTTCTTC. It encodes CASSPYPVPLDNEQFF.

The CDR3 loop reads CASSKDRGYSTYEQYF. CDR3 sequence (DNA): TGTGCCAGCAGTAAAGACAGGGGTTACTCTACCTACGAGCAGTACTTC. V and J are TRBV6-1 and TRBJ2-7, with 8 bases matching TRBD1. Germline trimming cut 5 bases from V and 2 bases from J; bases unmatched to any gene: 11. The CDR3 length is 16 residues. Looked up from germline, CDR1 is MNHNS and CDR2 is SASEGT.

V gene TRBV30 combines with J gene TRBJ1-4; D not resolved. V was pared by 1 base and J by 4 bases, with 7 bases between. The germline CDR1 and CDR2 sequences are GTSNPN and SVGIG (reference sequence). The CDR3 is 13 amino acids. The CDR3 nucleotides read TGTGCCTGGAGTGCGGGATATAATGAAAAACTGTTTTTT. This codes for CAWSAGYNEKLFF.

V and J are TRBV28 and TRBJ2-4, with TRBD1 identical over 7 bases. CDR3 size: 20 residues. Germline trimming cut 8 bases from V and 3 bases from J; bases unmatched to any gene: 25. From germline, CDR1 is MDHEN and CDR2 SYDVKM. The CDR3 sequence: CASHDPRGPFTQGGKNIQYF. CDR3 in DNA: TGTGCCAGCCATGACCCGAGGGGGCCCTTTACCCAAGGTGGCAAAAACATTCAGTACTTC.

A word on this clone: This sample includes further DNA sequences coding for the same CDR3. The chain links TRBV5-1 to TRBJ1-3; D is ambiguous. The length of the CDR3 is 15 residues. Per germline, CDR1 SGHRS and CDR2 YFSETQ. Trimming left V 3 bases short and J 0 bases short, with 10 bases between. The CDR3 sequence is CASSSDGSSGNTIYF. The CDR3 region has the DNA TGCGCCAGCAGCTCGGACGGATCCTCTGGAAACACCATATATTTT.

The chain has TRBV9 and TRBJ2-1; 7 bases are a match to TRBD2. V shed 0 bases, J shed 10 bases, and the junction held 10 bases outside the gene matches. CDR3 length equals 15 residues. In germline, CDR1 is SGDLS, CDR2 YYNGEE. The CDR3 DNA sequence: TGTGCCAGCAGCGTAGATGCGGGAGCTTTTTTGGAGCAGTTCTTC. Its translation: CASSVDAGAFLEQFF.

V and J are TRBV2 and TRBJ1-3; a weak D match, TRBD1 (6 bases). The length of the CDR3 is 12 residues. The germline gives CDR1 SNHLY, CDR2 FYNNEI. With 6 bases removed from V and 7 bases from J, the gap between germline ends came to 10 bases. CDR3 nucleotide sequence: TGTGCCAGCAGCCAGGGGAGCAACACCATATATTTT. Protein product: CASSQGSNTIYF.

A word on this clone: Different DNA sequences within this sample yield the same CDR3. This chain joins TRBV7-2 and TRBJ2-7, with 9 bases aligning to TRBD2. Germline V CDR1 and CDR2: SGHTA, FQGNSA. The ends lost 1 base at V and 2 bases at J; junction bases unmatched: 3. There are 15 residues in the CDR3. The CDR3 nucleotides are TGTGCCAGCAGCTTAGAAGCGGGAGGCGCCTACGAGCAGTACTTC. Translation: CASSLEAGGAYEQYF.

This chain uses TRBV11-2 with TRBJ2-7; perhaps TRBD2 as D (5 bases). The CDR3 contains 17 residues. The V and J ends lost 5 bases and 6 bases respectively, with 26 bases between them. The V gene's germline CDR1 is SGHAT and CDR2 FQNNGV. In DNA, the CDR3 is TGTGCCAGCAGCGCCGAGCCGGGGTGGAGCACGGGGAGCGAGCAGTACTTC. This sequence encodes CASSAEPGWSTGSEQYF.

J is TRBJ1-1 and V is TRBV5-1; D is ambiguous. V was pared by 7 bases and J by 0 bases, with 16 bases between. The CDR3 consists of 15 residues. Germline assignment: CDR1 SGHRS and CDR2 YFSETQ. Here the CDR3 DNA reads TGCGCCAGCCACGTCGAATGGGCTATGAACACTGAAGCTTTCTTT. Its protein is CASHVEWAMNTEAFF.